The clone carrying this T cell receptor (beta chain) was detected many times. Amplification of TCR alpha and beta CDR3 regions from RNA used iRepertoire nested multiplex PCR. Each CDR3 protein is one row after TCRdb ran MiXCR on the multiplex PCR reads. This sample has about 200,000 distinct CDR3 sequences, with around 32% found just once. V shed 6 bases and J 4 bases; nucleotides not matched to a gene: 4. Germline V lookup: CDR1 SNHLY, CDR2 FYNNEI. The CDR3 spans 14 residues. The data are from a study of glioma-infiltrating T cells. This chain joins TRBV2 and TRBJ2-7, with 12 bases lining up with TRBD2. The TCR sequence derives from a human donor with low-grade glioma or glioblastoma, undergoing nonglioma brain surgery, or in good health (not recorded which). Input material: glioma tissue, nonneoplastic brain tissue, or PBMCs (not recorded which). In DNA, the CDR3 is TGTGCCAGCAGACCGGGACTAGCGGGTTACGAGCAGTACTTC. Translation gives CASRPGLAGYEQYF.